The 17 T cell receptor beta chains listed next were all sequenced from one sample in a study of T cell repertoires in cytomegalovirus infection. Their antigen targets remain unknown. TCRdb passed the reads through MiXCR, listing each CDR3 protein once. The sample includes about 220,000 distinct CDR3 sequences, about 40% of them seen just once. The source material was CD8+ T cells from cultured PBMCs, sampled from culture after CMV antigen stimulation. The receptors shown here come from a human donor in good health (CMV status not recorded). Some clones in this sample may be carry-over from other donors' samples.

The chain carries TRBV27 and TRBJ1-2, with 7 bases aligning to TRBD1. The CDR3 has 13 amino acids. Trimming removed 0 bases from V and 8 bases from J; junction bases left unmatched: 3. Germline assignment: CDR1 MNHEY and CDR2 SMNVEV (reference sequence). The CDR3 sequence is CASSLSGGKGYTF. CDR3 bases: TGTGCCAGCAGTTTATCAGGGGGCAAAGGCTACACCTTC.

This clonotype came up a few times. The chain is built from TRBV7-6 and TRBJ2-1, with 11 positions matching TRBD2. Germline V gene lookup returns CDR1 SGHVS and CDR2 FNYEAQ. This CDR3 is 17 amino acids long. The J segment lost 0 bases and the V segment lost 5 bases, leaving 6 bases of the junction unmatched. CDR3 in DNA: TGTGCCAGCAGCCACACTAGCGGGGGCCTCTCCTACAATGAGCAGTTCTTC. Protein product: CASSHTSGGLSYNEQFF. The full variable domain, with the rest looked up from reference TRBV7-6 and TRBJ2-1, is GAGVSQSPRYKVTKRGQDVALRCDPISGHVSLYWYRQALGQGPEFLTYFNYEAQQDKSGLPNDRFSAERPEGSISTLTIQRTEQRDSAMYRCASSHTSGGLSYNEQFFGPGTRLTVL.

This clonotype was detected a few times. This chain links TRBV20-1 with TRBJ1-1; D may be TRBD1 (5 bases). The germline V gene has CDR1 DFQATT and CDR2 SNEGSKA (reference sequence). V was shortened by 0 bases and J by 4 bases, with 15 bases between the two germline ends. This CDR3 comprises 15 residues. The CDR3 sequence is CSARDQSGMRTEAFF. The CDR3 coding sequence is TGCAGTGCTAGAGATCAATCAGGGATGCGCACTGAAGCTTTCTTT.

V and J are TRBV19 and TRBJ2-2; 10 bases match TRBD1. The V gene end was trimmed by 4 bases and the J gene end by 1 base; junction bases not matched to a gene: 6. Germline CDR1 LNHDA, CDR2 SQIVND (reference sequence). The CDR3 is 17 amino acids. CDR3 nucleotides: TGTGCCAGTAGTACCTTCGACAGGGGGCGGAACACCGGGGAGCTGTTTTTT. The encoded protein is CASSTFDRGRNTGELFF.

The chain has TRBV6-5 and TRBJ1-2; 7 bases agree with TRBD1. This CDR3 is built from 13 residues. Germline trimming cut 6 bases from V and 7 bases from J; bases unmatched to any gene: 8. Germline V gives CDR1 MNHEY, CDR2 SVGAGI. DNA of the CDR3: TGTGCCAGCAGCCGACAGGGACTTCTTGGCTACACCTTC. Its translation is CASSRQGLLGYTF.

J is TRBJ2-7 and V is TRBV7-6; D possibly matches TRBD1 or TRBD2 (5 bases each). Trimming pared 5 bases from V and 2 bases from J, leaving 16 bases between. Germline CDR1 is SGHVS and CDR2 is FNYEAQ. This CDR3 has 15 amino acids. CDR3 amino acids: CASSHLPGPTYEQYF. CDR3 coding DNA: TGTGCCAGCAGCCATCTCCCGGGACCGACCTACGAGCAGTACTTC. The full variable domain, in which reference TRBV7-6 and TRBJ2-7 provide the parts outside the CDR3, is GAGVSQSPRYKVTKRGQDVALRCDPISGHVSLYWYRQALGQGPEFLTYFNYEAQQDKSGLPNDRFSAERPEGSISTLTIQRTEQRDSAMYRCASSHLPGPTYEQYFGPGTRLTVT.

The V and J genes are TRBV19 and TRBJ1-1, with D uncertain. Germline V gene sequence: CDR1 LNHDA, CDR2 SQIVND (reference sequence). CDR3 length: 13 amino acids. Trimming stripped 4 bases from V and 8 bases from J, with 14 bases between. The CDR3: CASSTRAGGEAFF. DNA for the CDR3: TGTGCCAGTAGTACTCGAGCTGGCGGGGAAGCTTTCTTT.

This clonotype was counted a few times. The CDR3 loop is CASTLLSGRKNEQFF. Written as DNA, the CDR3 is TGTGCCAGCACACTCCTTAGCGGGAGGAAGAATGAGCAGTTCTTC. The chain combines TRBV6-5 with TRBJ2-1, with 10 bases identical to TRBD2. CDR1 and CDR2 (germline): MNHEY, SVGAGI. J lost 7 bases, V lost 7 bases, and 10 bases had no gene match. The CDR3 sequence is 15 residues long.

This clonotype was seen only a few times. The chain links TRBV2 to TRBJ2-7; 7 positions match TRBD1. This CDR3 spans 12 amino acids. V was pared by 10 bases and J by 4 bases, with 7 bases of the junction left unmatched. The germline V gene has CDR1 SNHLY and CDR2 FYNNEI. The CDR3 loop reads CAMGTVGYEQYF. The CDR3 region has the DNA TGTGCCATGGGGACAGTGGGTTACGAGCAGTACTTC.

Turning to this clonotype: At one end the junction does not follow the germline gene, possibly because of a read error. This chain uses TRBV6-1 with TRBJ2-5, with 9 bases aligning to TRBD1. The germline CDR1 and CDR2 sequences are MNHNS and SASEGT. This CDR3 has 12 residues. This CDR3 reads CASRQGAGLWDF. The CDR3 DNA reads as TGTGCCAGCAGACAGGGGGCCGGATTATGGGACTTC.

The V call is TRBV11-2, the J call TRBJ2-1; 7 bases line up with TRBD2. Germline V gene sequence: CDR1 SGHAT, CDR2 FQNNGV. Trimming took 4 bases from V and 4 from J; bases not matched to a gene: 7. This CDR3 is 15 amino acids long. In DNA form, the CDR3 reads TGTGCCAGCAGCTACCGGGGGGACGGGTACAATGAGCAGTTCTTC. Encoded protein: CASSYRGDGYNEQFF.

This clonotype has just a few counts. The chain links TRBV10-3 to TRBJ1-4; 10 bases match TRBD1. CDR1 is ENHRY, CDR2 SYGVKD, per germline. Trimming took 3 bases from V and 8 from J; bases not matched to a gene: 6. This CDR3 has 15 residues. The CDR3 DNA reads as TGTGCCATCAGTGACGACAGGGGGCGAAGGGAAAAACTGTTTTTT. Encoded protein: CAISDDRGRREKLFF.

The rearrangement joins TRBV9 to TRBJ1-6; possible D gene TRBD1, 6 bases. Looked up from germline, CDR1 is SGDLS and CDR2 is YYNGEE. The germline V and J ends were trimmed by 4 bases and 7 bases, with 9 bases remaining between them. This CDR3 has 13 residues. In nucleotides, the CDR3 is TGTGCCAGCAGCTCCGGACAGAATTCACCCCTCCACTTT. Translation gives CASSSGQNSPLHF. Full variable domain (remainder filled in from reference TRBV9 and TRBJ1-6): DSGVTQTPKHLITATGQRVTLRCSPRSGDLSVYWYQQSLDQGLQFLIQYYNGEERAKGNILERFSAQQFPDLHSELNLSSLELGDSALYFCASSSGQNSPLHFGNGTRLTVT.

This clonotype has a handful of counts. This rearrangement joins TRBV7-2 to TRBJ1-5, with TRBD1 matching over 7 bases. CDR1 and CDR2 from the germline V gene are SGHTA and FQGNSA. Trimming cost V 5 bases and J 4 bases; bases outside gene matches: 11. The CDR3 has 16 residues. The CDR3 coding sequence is TGTGCCAGCAGCCCTTCGGCAGGGGGGCGGAATCAGCCCCAGCATTTT. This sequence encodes CASSPSAGGRNQPQHF.

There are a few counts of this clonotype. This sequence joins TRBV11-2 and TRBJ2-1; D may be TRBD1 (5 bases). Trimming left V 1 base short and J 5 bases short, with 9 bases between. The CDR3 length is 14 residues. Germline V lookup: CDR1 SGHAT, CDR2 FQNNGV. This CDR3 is CASSLVARDNEQFF. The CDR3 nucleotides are TGTGCCAGCAGCTTAGTGGCCAGGGACAATGAGCAGTTCTTC.

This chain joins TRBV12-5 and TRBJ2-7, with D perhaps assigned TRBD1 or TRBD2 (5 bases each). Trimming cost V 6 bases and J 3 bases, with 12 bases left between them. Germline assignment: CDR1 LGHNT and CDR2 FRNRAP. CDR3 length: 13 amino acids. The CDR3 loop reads CASGRGAYYEQYF. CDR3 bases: TGTGCTAGTGGGAGAGGGGCGTACTACGAGCAGTACTTC.

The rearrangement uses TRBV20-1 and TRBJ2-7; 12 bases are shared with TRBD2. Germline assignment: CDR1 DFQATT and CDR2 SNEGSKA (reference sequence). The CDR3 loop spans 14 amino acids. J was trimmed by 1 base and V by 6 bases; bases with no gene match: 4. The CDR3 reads CSARTSGNSYEQYF. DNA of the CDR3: TGCAGTGCCCGGACTAGCGGGAATTCCTACGAGCAGTACTTC.